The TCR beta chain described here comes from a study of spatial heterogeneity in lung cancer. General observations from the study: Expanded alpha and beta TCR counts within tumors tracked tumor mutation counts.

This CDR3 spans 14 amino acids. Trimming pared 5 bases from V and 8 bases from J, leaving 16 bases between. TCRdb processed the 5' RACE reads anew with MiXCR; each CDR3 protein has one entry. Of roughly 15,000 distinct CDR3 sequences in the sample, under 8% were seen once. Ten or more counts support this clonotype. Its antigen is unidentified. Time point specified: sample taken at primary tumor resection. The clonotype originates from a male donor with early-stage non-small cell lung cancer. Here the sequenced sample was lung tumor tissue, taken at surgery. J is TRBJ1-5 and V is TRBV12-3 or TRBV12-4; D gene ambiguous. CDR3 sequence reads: CASSLGLVEEPQHF. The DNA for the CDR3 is TGTGCCAGCAGTCTCGGTTTGGTCGAGGAGCCCCAGCATTTT.